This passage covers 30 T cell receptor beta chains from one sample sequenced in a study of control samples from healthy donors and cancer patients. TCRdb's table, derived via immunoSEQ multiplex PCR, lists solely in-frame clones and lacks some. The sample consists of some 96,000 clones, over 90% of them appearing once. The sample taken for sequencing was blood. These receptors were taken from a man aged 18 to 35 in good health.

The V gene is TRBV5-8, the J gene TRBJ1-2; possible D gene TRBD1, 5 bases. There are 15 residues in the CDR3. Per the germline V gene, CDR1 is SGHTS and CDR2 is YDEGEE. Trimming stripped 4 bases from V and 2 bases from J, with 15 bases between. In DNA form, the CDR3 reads TGTGCCAGCAGCGGGCGGGGGACGGCCAACTATGGCTACACCTTC. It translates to CASSGRGTANYGYTF. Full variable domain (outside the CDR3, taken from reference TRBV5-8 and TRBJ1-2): EAGVTQSPTHLIKTRGQQATLRCSPISGHTSVYWYQQALGLGLQFLLWYDEGEERNRGNFPPRFSGRQFPNYSSELNVNALELEDSALYLCASSGRGTANYGYTFGSGTRLTVV.

The CDR3 coding sequence is TGTGCCAGCAGCTTAGCGGCAAGGGGACTGAACTACGAGCAGTACTTC. Encoded protein: CASSLAARGLNYEQYF. The rearrangement joins TRBV7-2 to TRBJ2-7; possible D gene TRBD2, 6 bases. V lost 0 bases and J 3 bases, leaving 15 bases between the germline ends. CDR1 and CDR2 (germline): SGHTA, FQGNSA. CDR3 length equals 16 residues. Variable domain in full (rest from reference TRBV7-2 and TRBJ2-7): GAGVSQSPSNKVTEKGKDVELRCDPISGHTALYWYRQSLGQGLEFLIYFQGNSAPDKSGLPSDRFSAERTGGSVSTLTIQRTQQEDSAVYLCASSLAARGLNYEQYFGPGTRLTVT.

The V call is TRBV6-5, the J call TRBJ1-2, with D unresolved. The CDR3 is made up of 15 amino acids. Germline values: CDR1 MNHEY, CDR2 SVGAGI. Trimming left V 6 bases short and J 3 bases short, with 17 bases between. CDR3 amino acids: CASRAGLRSDYGYTF. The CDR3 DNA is TGTGCCAGCAGAGCCGGGCTCCGCTCTGACTATGGCTACACCTTC.

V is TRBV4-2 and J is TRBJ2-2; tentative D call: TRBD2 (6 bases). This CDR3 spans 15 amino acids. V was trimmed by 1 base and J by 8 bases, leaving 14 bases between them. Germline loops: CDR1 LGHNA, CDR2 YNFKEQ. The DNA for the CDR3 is TGTGCCAGCAGCCAAGGTCCCCTACTAGCTGGGGAGCTGTTTTTT. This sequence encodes CASSQGPLLAGELFF.

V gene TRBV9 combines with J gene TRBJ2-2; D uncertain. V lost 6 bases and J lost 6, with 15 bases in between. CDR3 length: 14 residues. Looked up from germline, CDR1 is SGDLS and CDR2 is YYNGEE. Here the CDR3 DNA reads TGTGCCAGCACCGGAATCGGTAACGCCGGGGAGCTGTTTTTT. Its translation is CASTGIGNAGELFF.

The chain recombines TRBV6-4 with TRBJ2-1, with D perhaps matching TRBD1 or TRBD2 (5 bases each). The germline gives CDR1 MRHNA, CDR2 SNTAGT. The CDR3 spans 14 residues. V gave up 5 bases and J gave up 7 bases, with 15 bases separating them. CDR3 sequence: CASSKGPLENEQFF. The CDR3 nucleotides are TGTGCCAGCAGTAAGGGACCCTTGGAGAATGAGCAGTTCTTC.

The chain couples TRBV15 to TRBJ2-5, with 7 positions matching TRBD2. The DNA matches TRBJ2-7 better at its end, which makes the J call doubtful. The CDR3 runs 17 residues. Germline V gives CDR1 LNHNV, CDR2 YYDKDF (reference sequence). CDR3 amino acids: CATSRGGASGLSYEQYF. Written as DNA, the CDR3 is TGTGCCACCAGCAGAGGAGGGGCTAGCGGCCTCTCCTACGAGCAGTACTTC.

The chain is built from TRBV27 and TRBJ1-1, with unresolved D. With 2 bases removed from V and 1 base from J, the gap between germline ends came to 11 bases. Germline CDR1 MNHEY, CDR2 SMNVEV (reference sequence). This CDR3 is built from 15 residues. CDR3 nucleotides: TGTGCCAGCAGTTTAAGCTGGGCAGGGAACACTGAAGCTTTCTTT. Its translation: CASSLSWAGNTEAFF.

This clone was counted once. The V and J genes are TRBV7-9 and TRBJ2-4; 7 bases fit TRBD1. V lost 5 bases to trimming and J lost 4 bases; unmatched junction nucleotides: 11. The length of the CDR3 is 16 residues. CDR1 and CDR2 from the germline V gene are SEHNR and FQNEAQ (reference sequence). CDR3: CASSRGDSDIKNIQYF. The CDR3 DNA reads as TGTGCCAGCAGCCGAGGGGACAGCGATATAAAAAACATTCAGTACTTC.

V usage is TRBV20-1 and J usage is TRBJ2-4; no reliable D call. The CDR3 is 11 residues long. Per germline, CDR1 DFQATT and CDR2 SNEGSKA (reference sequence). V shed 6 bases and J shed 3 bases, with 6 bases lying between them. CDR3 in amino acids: CSAHDKNIQYF. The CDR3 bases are TGCAGTGCCCACGACAAAAACATTCAGTACTTC.

Written as DNA, the CDR3 is TGTGCCAGCAGTGAATGGGACAGGGGGCGGATTCCAACTAATGAAAAACTGTTTTTT. It yields the protein CASSEWDRGRIPTNEKLFF. The rearrangement joins TRBV2 to TRBJ1-4, with 12 bases identical to TRBD1. CDR3 size: 19 residues. Germline lookup yields CDR1 SNHLY and CDR2 FYNNEI. V shed 2 bases, J shed 0 bases, and the junction held 7 bases outside the gene matches.

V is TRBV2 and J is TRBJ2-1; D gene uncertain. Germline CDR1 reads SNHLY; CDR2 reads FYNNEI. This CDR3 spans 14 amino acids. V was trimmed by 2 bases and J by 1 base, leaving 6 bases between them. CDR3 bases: TGTGCCAGCAGTGAAAGGAGTTCCTACAATGAGCAGTTCTTC. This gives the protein CASSERSSYNEQFF.

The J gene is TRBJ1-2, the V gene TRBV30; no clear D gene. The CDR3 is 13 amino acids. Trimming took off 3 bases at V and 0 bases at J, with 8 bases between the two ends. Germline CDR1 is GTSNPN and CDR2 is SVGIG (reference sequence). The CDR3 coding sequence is TGTGCCTGGAGAGTTCCAGCTAACTATGGCTACACCTTC. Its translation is CAWRVPANYGYTF.

DNA of the CDR3: TGTGCCTGGAGTCGAGGGGAACAAGAGACCCAGTACTTC. It codes for CAWSRGEQETQYF. The chain employs TRBV30 and TRBJ2-5, with D perhaps TRBD1 or TRBD2 (5 bases each). Germline V lookup: CDR1 GTSNPN, CDR2 SVGIG (reference sequence). CDR3 length: 13 residues. V lost 2 bases and J 2 bases, leaving 9 bases between the germline ends.

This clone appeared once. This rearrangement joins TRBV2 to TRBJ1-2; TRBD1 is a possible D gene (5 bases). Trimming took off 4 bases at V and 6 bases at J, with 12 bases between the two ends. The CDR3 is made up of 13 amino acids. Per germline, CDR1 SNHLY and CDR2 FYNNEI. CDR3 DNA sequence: TGTGCCAGCAGTGGGCGGGGGGAGGATGGCTACACCTTC. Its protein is CASSGRGEDGYTF.

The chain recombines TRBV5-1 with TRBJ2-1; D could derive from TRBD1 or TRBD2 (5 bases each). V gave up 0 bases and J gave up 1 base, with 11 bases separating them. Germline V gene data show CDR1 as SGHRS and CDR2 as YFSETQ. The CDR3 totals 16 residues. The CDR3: CASSLAREGSYNEQFF. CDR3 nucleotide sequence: TGCGCCAGCAGCTTGGCCCGAGAGGGGTCCTACAATGAGCAGTTCTTC.

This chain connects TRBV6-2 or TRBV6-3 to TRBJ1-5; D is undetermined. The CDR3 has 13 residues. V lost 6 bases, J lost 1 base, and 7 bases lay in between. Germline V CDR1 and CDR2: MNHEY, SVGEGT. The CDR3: CASSDDSNQPQHF. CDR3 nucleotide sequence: TGTGCCAGCAGCGACGACAGCAATCAGCCCCAGCATTTT.

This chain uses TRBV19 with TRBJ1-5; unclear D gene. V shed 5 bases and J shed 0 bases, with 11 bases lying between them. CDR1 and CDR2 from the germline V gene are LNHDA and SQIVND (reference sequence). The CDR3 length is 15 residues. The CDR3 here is CASSPAGNSNQPQHF. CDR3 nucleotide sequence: TGTGCCAGTAGTCCCGCAGGAAATAGCAATCAGCCCCAGCATTTT.

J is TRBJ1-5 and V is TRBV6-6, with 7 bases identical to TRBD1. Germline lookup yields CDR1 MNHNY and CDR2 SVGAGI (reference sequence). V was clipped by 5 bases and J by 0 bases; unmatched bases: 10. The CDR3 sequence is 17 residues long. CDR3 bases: TGTGCCAGCAGTCAACTCGGACAGGCGTATAGCAATCAGCCCCAGCATTTT. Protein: CASSQLGQAYSNQPQHF.

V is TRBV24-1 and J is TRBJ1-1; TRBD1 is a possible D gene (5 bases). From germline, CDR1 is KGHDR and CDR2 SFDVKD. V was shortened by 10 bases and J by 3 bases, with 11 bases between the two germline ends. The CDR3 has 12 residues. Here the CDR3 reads CATRGSDTEAFF. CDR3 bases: TGTGCCACGAGGGGATCCGACACTGAAGCTTTCTTT.

This CDR3 reads CASSEARTQWGYGYTF. DNA for the CDR3: TGTGCCAGCAGTGAAGCACGGACGCAATGGGGCTATGGCTACACCTTC. The chain joins TRBV6-1 to TRBJ1-2; D gene unclear. The germline CDR1 and CDR2 sequences are MNHNS and SASEGT. V shed 0 bases and J shed 4 bases, with 15 bases lying between them. The CDR3 is 16 residues long.

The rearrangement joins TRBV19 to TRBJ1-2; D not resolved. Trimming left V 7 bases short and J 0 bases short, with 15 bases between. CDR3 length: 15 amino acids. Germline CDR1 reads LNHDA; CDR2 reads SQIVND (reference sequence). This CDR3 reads CASIGSEDPNYGYTF. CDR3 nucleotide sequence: TGTGCCAGTATCGGGAGTGAGGATCCTAACTATGGCTACACCTTC.

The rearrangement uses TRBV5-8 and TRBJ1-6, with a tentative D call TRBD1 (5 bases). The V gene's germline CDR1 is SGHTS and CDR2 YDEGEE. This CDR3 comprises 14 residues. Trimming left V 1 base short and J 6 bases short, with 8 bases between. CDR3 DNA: TGTGCCAGCAGCTTGTTGAGGGGTAATTCACCCCTCCACTTT. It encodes CASSLLRGNSPLHF.

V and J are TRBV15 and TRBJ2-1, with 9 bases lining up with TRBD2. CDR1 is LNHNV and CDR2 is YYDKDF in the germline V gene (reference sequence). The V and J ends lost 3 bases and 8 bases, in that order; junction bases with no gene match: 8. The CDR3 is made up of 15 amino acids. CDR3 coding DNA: TGTGCCACCAGCAGCCAGCGGGAGGCTCGGGATGAGCAGTTCTTC. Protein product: CATSSQREARDEQFF. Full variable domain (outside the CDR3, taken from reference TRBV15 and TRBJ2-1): DAMVIQNPRYQVTQFGKPVTLSCSQTLNHNVMYWYQQKSSQAPKLLFHYYDKDFNNEADTPDNFQSRRPNTSFCFLDIRSPGLGDTAMYLCATSSQREARDEQFFGPGTRLTVL.

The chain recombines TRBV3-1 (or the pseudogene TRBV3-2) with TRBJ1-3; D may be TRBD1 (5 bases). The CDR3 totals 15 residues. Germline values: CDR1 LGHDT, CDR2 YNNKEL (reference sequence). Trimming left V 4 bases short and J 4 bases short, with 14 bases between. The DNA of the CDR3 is TGTGCCAGCAGCCCCGGACCGGGGGGAGGAAACACCATATATTTT. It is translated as CASSPGPGGGNTIYF.

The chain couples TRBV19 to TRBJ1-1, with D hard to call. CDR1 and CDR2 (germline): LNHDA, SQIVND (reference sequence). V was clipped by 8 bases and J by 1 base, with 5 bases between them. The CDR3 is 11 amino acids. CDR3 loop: CASGQNTEAFF. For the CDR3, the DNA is TGTGCCAGTGGTCAGAACACTGAAGCTTTCTTT.

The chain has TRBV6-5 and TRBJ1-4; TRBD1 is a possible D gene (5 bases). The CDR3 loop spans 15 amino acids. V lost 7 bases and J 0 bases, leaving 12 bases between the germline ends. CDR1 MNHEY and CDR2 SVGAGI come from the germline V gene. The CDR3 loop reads CASTFRAATNEKLFF. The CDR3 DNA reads TGTGCCAGCACTTTCAGGGCGGCAACTAATGAAAAACTGTTTTTT.

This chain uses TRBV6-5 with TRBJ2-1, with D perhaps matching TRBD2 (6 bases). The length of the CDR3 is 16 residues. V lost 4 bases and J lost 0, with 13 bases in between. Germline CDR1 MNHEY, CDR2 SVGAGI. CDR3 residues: CASSFVTRSSYNEQFF. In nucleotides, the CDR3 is TGTGCCAGCAGTTTTGTGACTAGGAGCTCCTACAATGAGCAGTTCTTC.

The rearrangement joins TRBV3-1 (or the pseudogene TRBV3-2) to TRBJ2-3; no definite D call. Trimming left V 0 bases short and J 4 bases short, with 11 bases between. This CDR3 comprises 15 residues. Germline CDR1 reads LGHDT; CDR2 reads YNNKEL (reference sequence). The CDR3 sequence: CASSQELVGSDTQYF. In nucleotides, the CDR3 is TGTGCCAGCAGCCAAGAGTTGGTGGGGTCAGATACGCAGTATTTT.

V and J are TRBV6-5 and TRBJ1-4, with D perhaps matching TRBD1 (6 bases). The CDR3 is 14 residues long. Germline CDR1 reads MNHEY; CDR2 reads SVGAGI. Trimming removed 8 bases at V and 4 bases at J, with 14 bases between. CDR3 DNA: TGTGCCAGCGCGACAGGCGCCGATAATGAAAAACTGTTTTTT. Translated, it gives CASATGADNEKLFF.